This T cell receptor (beta chain) is from a study of a mutant IDH1 vaccine in newly diagnosed glioma. Whole-study results and caveats: Pseudoprogression apparently lacked any relation to changes in top peripheral T cell clonotypes.

Germline CDR1 is SEHNR and CDR2 is FQNEAQ (reference sequence). Trimming removed 0 bases at V and 9 bases at J, with 3 bases between. The CDR3 is 11 residues long. This clone was observed a handful of times. Antigen unknown. Sequencing used immunoSEQ multiplex PCR; TCRdb keeps in-frame clones, though not all of them. Of approximately 50,000 clones in the sample, about 87% were seen once. The time point denotes: week 23, last vaccination. A 20-mer mutant IDH1 peptide at 300 ug was injected subcutaneously with topical imiquimod. Sequenced here: PBMCs, sampled from a glioma patient whose treatment included an IDH1 peptide vaccine. This chain joins TRBV7-9 and TRBJ2-1; D is undetermined. The clonotype comes from a man aged 40-50 years with glioma. The CDR3 region is CASSLAAEQFF. The CDR3 nucleotides are TGTGCCAGCAGCTTAGCCGCTGAGCAGTTCTTC.